The subject of this entry is one T cell receptor beta chain. The antigen is undetermined. This CDR3 comprises 14 residues. Germline-derived CDR1 and CDR2 are SGHVS and FNYEAQ. Between the trimmed V and J ends, which lost 1 base and 0 bases, there was a span of 7 bases. These data come from a study of neoadjuvant nivolumab and ipilimumab in lung cancer. Whole-study results and caveats: From pretherapy to surgery, tumor richness and clonality rose with dual therapy. Only a small number of samples underwent TCR sequencing. Higher pretherapy blood TCR richness went with higher resected-tumor richness. Pathologic regression was not significantly tied to TCR clonality.

Using immunoSEQ multiplex PCR, the repertoire was profiled, and TCRdb retains in-frame clones only, with some absent. The sample yields roughly 8,600 clones, 84% seen once. This chain joins TRBV7-6 and TRBJ2-7; D is unresolved. The sequencing used tumor tissue, collected after neoadjuvant nivolumab, alone or with ipilimumab, at or shortly before surgery. The source is an adult with non-small cell lung cancer. The CDR3 here is CASSLDQVSYEQYF. The CDR3 DNA is TGTGCCAGCAGCTTAGATCAGGTCTCCTACGAGCAGTACTTC.